The clone carrying this T cell receptor (beta chain) was detected ten times or more. The sample comes from a study of patients and donors after allogeneic stem cell transplantation. This CDR3 is 14 amino acids long. V lost 4 bases and J 5 bases, leaving 14 bases between the germline ends. The germline CDR1 and CDR2 sequences are LGHDT and YNNKEL (reference sequence). TCRdb reanalysed the RT-PCR reads using MiXCR and keeps one entry per CDR3 protein. The sample comprises nearly 20,000 distinct CDR3 sequences, around 5% of which are singletons, and approximately 39% rests with the top ten. The source material was blood, either unsorted or a sorted T cell fraction (not recorded which). This chain uses TRBV3-1 with TRBJ1-1, with a possible D match to TRBD1 (5 bases). The TCR comes from a human donor who was either an allogeneic HSCT recipient or a stem cell or donor lymphocyte infusion donor (not recorded which). It is not recorded whose cells these are; they may come from a transplant donor. DNA of the CDR3: TGTGCCAGCAGCCTCGCCGGGGGGGAGACTGAAGCTTTCTTT. Amino acids: CASSLAGGETEAFF.